These 9 T cell receptor beta chains originate from one sample sequenced in a study of blood T cell repertoires in COVID-19 (TCRdb year 2020). Libraries were made using the immunoSEQ multiplex PCR assay. TCRdb mirrors the immuneACCESS table, restricted to in-frame sequences. Some clones are absent from its copies; in checked studies, under half trace to an unresolved V gene, and the reason for the others is unknown. The sample includes roughly 150,000 clones, with more than 85% observed a single time. The biggest ten clones account for just over 2.5% of the sample. Source material: peripheral blood. The origin of the receptors is a woman aged 80 or older with COVID-19, enrolled during active disease.

This clone occurred a few times. The chain recombines TRBV5-4 with TRBJ1-2, with a possible D match to TRBD1 (6 bases). Trimming cost V 0 bases and J 4 bases, with 10 bases left between them. This CDR3 region has 14 residues. Germline CDR1 SGHNT, CDR2 YYREEE (reference sequence). The CDR3 bases are TGTGCCAGCAGCTTGGGAGGGACAAGCTATGGCTACACCTTC. Its translation is CASSLGGTSYGYTF.

The rearrangement links TRBV19 to TRBJ1-5; D is possibly TRBD1 (6 bases). Germline CDR1 reads LNHDA; CDR2 reads SQIVND (reference sequence). Trimming cost V 8 bases and J 1 base, with 21 bases left between them. The CDR3 is made up of 17 amino acids. CDR3 sequence (DNA): TGTGCCAGTCAAGACGACAGAAGGGGGGGAAGCAATCAGCCCCAGCATTTT. This sequence encodes CASQDDRRGGSNQPQHF.

The genes are TRBV28 and TRBJ2-2, with D hard to call. The length of the CDR3 is 12 residues. Trimming shortened V by 7 bases and J by 0 bases, and 3 bases separated the two germline ends. Germline loops: CDR1 MDHEN, CDR2 SYDVKM. DNA of the CDR3: TGTGCCAGCATAACGAACACCGGGGAGCTGTTTTTT. This gives the protein CASITNTGELFF.

The rearrangement uses TRBV6-5 and TRBJ2-7; 11 bases fit TRBD2. The germline CDR1 and CDR2 sequences are MNHEY and SVGAGI. V shed 6 bases, J shed 2 bases, and the junction held 6 bases outside the gene matches. The CDR3 is made up of 15 amino acids. CDR3 sequence: CASRGLAVNPYEQYF. The CDR3 DNA reads TGTGCCAGCAGGGGACTAGCGGTTAATCCCTACGAGCAGTACTTC.

V is TRBV7-9 and J is TRBJ1-1; 7 positions agree with TRBD1. The CDR3 length is 18 residues. Germline-derived CDR1 and CDR2 are SEHNR and FQNEAQ (reference sequence). The trim removed 0 bases at V and 2 bases at J, leaving 12 bases unmatched. Here the CDR3 DNA reads TGTGCCAGCAGCTTAGCGACTCAGACAGGGTGGGTTAACACTGAAGCTTTCTTT. Translating it yields CASSLATQTGWVNTEAFF.

This chain links TRBV20-1 with TRBJ2-1; 11 bases map to TRBD2. The V gene end was trimmed by 3 bases and the J gene end by 10 bases; junction bases not matched to a gene: 14. Germline V gene lookup returns CDR1 DFQATT and CDR2 SNEGSKA (reference sequence). There are 16 residues in the CDR3. The DNA for the CDR3 is TGCAGTGCTAGTTCGGGATTTAGCGGGAGGGCTTGGGAGCAGTTCTTC. Its translation: CSASSGFSGRAWEQFF.

V and J are TRBV4-2 and TRBJ1-6; the match to TRBD1 covers 7 bases. Germline CDR1 is LGHNA and CDR2 is YNFKEQ. CDR3 size: 16 residues. V lost 1 base, J lost 10 bases, and 10 bases stayed unmatched. The CDR3 spells CASSQVGTASVSPLHF. CDR3 bases: TGTGCCAGCAGCCAAGTGGGGACAGCGAGCGTATCACCCCTCCACTTT.

The chain couples TRBV27 to TRBJ2-7; TRBD2 agrees at 8 bases. There are 13 residues in the CDR3. The germline CDR1 and CDR2 sequences are MNHEY and SMNVEV (reference sequence). V lost 3 bases and J lost 7; bases outside the gene matches: 5. CDR3 loop: CASSFGLAREQYF. In nucleotides, the CDR3 is TGTGCCAGCAGTTTCGGACTAGCTCGGGAGCAGTACTTC.

J is TRBJ1-1 and V is TRBV15; possibly TRBD1 for D (5 bases). V gave up 0 bases and J gave up 6 bases, with 11 bases separating them. The CDR3 consists of 14 residues. Germline V gene lookup returns CDR1 LNHNV and CDR2 YYDKDF (reference sequence). The CDR3 nucleotides are TGTGCCACCAGCAGAGACCGGACACGGGCTGAAGCTTTCTTT. This sequence encodes CATSRDRTRAEAFF.